The clone carrying this T cell receptor (beta chain) appeared once. The data originate from a study of cytomegalovirus exposure and HLA in healthy donors. The study ran its PCR with 60 Vbeta and 13 Jbeta primers. Profiling relied on immunoSEQ multiplex PCR, and the TCRdb table lists in-frame clones only, not all of them. The data contain 150,000 to 200,000 clones, around 84% of them singletons. Germline V gene data show CDR1 as KGHSH and CDR2 as LQKENI. The CDR3 is 16 amino acids. V was pared by 6 bases and J by 6 bases, with 14 bases of the junction left unmatched. This chain joins TRBV18 and TRBJ2-1; TRBD2 aligns across 7 bases. The receptor comes from a man aged 40-55 years in good health and CMV-seropositive. Input material: PBMCs. CDR3 sequence reads: CASSEFMGGSRNEQFF. The DNA for the CDR3 is TGTGCCAGCTCCGAGTTTATGGGAGGGTCGCGCAATGAGCAGTTCTTC.